Below, one TCR beta chain is given with its context. The time point was: postoperative day 105 after intestinal transplantation (dayNNNN = postoperative day). Processing of graft tissue released intraepithelial and lamina propria lymphocytes. This entry comes from a study of graft-versus-host responses after intestinal transplantation. On the study more broadly: All recipients were transplanted with multivisceral, liver-intestinal, or isolated intestinal grafts.

This CDR3 is 17 amino acids long. V was shortened by 4 bases and J by 5 bases, with 23 bases between the two germline ends. CDR1 MGHDK and CDR2 SYGVNS come from the germline V gene. Clones were sequenced by immunoSEQ multiplex PCR, and TCRdb holds only the in-frame ones, with some missing. The sample consists of a few thousand clones, about 87% of them appearing once. The sequence came from a human patient who received an intestinal transplant, so some T cells may come from the graft donor. The chain recombines TRBV25-1 with TRBJ2-5; TRBD1 is a possible D gene (8 bases). Sequenced material: ileum tissue, taken 105 days after intestinal transplantation. The CDR3 loop is CASSVEIRQGRGETQYF. Here the CDR3 DNA reads TGTGCCAGCAGTGTAGAAATTAGACAGGGGCGGGGGGAGACCCAGTACTTC.